Below, one TCR beta chain is given with its context. CDR3 length equals 17 residues. V lost 7 bases, J lost 5 bases, and 18 bases stayed unmatched. The V gene's germline CDR1 is SQVTM and CDR2 ANQGSEA. The entry originates in a study of control samples from healthy donors and cancer patients. Sequencing used immunoSEQ multiplex PCR; TCRdb keeps in-frame clones, though not all of them. The sample yields about 120,000 clones, about 93% seen once. The TCR sequence derives from a man under 40 in good health. V and J are TRBV29-1 and TRBJ1-4; 8 nucleotides agree with TRBD1. The sample comprised blood. CDR3 DNA sequence: TGCAGCGCCGTGACAGGGGCCAACCCTTCAAAAAATGAAAAACTGTTTTTT. It translates to CSAVTGANPSKNEKLFF.